The 32 T cell receptor beta chains below were found in one sample sequenced in a study of blood T cell repertoires in COVID-19. The assay was immunoSEQ multiplex PCR, and TCRdb's table has in-frame clones only and misses some. The table includes hundreds of thousands of clones, roughly 91% detected once. The sample was peripheral blood. The receptor source for this set is a woman in her twenties or thirties with acute or convalescent COVID-19.

This chain connects TRBV5-4 to TRBJ2-2, with D tentatively TRBD2 (5 bases). CDR1 is SGHNT, CDR2 YYREEE, per germline (reference sequence). V was shortened by 3 bases and J by 8 bases, with 8 bases between the two germline ends. The CDR3 extends over 12 amino acids. The CDR3, as DNA: TGTGCCAGCAGCTCGCGGGCGGGGGAGCTGTTTTTT. Protein: CASSSRAGELFF.

CDR3 protein: CASSLDRPGETQYF. The CDR3 DNA reads as TGTGCCAGCAGCTTGGACCGTCCCGGGGAGACCCAGTACTTC. The chain links TRBV5-6 to TRBJ2-5; D gene unclear. Germline V gene data show CDR1 as SGHDT and CDR2 as YYEEEE. The CDR3 has 14 residues. V lost 0 bases, J lost 5 bases, and 11 bases lay in between. Using reference TRBV5-6 and TRBJ2-5 for the parts outside the CDR3, the full variable domain is DAGVTQSPTHLIKTRGQQVTLRCSPKSGHDTVSWYQQALGQGPQFIFQYYEEEERQRGNFPDRFSGHQFPNYSSELNVNALLLGDSALYLCASSLDRPGETQYFGPGTRLLVL.

The chain uses TRBV3-1 (or the pseudogene TRBV3-2) and TRBJ1-2; 7 nucleotides align to TRBD1. The V gene end was trimmed by 4 bases and the J gene end by 14 bases; junction bases not matched to a gene: 16. CDR1 and CDR2 from the germline V gene are LGHDT and YNNKEL (reference sequence). The CDR3 runs to 14 residues. CDR3 in DNA: TGTGCCAGCAGCCCCCTACGGGACAGCGGGTTGAGGACCTTC. Residues: CASSPLRDSGLRTF.

This chain joins TRBV9 and TRBJ2-6; a possible D gene is TRBD1 (5 bases). Germline CDR1 is SGDLS and CDR2 is YYNGEE. The CDR3 has 16 residues. Trimming removed 4 bases at V and 4 bases at J, with 15 bases between. This CDR3 is CASSKGVGVGANVLTF. Written as DNA, the CDR3 is TGTGCCAGCAGCAAAGGAGTAGGGGTCGGGGCCAACGTCCTGACTTTC. Full variable domain (outside the CDR3, taken from reference TRBV9 and TRBJ2-6): DSGVTQTPKHLITATGQRVTLRCSPRSGDLSVYWYQQSLDQGLQFLIQYYNGEERAKGNILERFSAQQFPDLHSELNLSSLELGDSALYFCASSKGVGVGANVLTFGAGSRLTVL.

This chain connects TRBV3-1 (or the pseudogene TRBV3-2) to TRBJ1-1, with 7 positions matching TRBD1. This CDR3 has 12 amino acids. V gave up 3 bases and J gave up 8 bases; unmatched junction bases: 3. From germline, CDR1 is LGHDT and CDR2 YNNKEL (reference sequence). CDR3 sequence reads: CASSQRDREAFF. DNA for the CDR3: TGTGCCAGCAGCCAGCGGGACAGAGAAGCTTTCTTT.

The J gene is TRBJ1-1, the V gene TRBV27; TRBD1 might be the D (6 bases). The CDR3 loop spans 16 amino acids. With 6 bases removed from V and 2 bases from J, the gap between germline ends came to 19 bases. Germline CDR1 is MNHEY and CDR2 is SMNVEV (reference sequence). CDR3 sequence reads: CASRIYSGTPNTEAFF. The CDR3 nucleotides read TGTGCCAGCAGAATATATTCCGGGACACCCAACACTGAAGCTTTCTTT.

The chain employs TRBV2 and TRBJ2-1; tentatively, D is TRBD2 (6 bases). Germline V gene data show CDR1 as SNHLY and CDR2 as FYNNEI. CDR3 length: 18 amino acids. V was trimmed by 5 bases and J by 8 bases, leaving 28 bases between them. The chain's CDR3 is CASSHLRGGVSMEDEQFF. CDR3 nucleotides: TGTGCCAGCAGTCACCTACGCGGCGGGGTCTCCATGGAGGATGAGCAGTTCTTC.

The chain links TRBV5-4 to TRBJ2-3, with TRBD2 matching over 13 bases. Germline CDR1 SGHNT, CDR2 YYREEE (reference sequence). The CDR3 consists of 18 residues. Unmatched junction bases numbered 4, after V lost 0 bases and J lost 0 bases. Here the CDR3 DNA reads TGTGCCAGCAGCTTGGAAAGGACTAGCGGGGGTAGCACAGATACGCAGTATTTT. Protein sequence: CASSLERTSGGSTDTQYF.

In DNA, the CDR3 is TGCGCCAGCAAGTTGGGGGCCCCAGGGAGCACTGAAGCTTTCTTT. It specifies CASKLGAPGSTEAFF. The V gene is TRBV4-1, the J gene TRBJ1-1, with a possible D match to TRBD1 (6 bases). Germline V lookup: CDR1 MGHRA, CDR2 YSYEKL. Trimming shortened V by 7 bases and J by 4 bases, and 19 bases separated the two germline ends. This CDR3 region has 15 residues.

The V gene is TRBV6-5, the J gene TRBJ1-1; a weak D match, TRBD1 (5 bases). This CDR3 has 14 residues. The germline V and J ends were trimmed by 6 bases and 1 base, with 12 bases remaining between them. Per the germline V gene, CDR1 is MNHEY and CDR2 is SVGAGI. CDR3 amino acids: CASSRTPANTEAFF. The CDR3 DNA reads TGTGCCAGCAGCCGGACACCTGCGAACACTGAAGCTTTCTTT.

The V and J genes are TRBV6-7 and TRBJ2-5; 8 nucleotides align to TRBD2. TRBV6-7 is an ORF for which the function is uncertain. Germline trimming cut 0 bases from V and 2 bases from J; bases unmatched to any gene: 8. The CDR3 runs 17 residues. This chain's CDR3 is CASSYSVQRGWQETQYF. Written as DNA, the CDR3 is TGTGCCAGCAGTTACTCGGTCCAGCGGGGGTGGCAAGAGACCCAGTACTTC.

The V call is TRBV24-1, the J call TRBJ2-3; 7 bases fit TRBD1. Looked up from germline, CDR1 is KGHDR and CDR2 is SFDVKD. J lost 0 bases, V lost 3 bases, and 5 bases had no gene match. The CDR3 is made up of 16 amino acids. CDR3 DNA: TGTGCCACCAGTGATAGCACAGGGGCTAGCACAGATACGCAGTATTTT. Translation: CATSDSTGASTDTQYF.

The rearrangement links TRBV28 to TRBJ1-6; TRBD1 matches at 9 bases. Germline assignment: CDR1 MDHEN and CDR2 SYDVKM. The CDR3 length is 15 residues. Losses at the gene ends were 6 bases for V and 4 bases for J; bases not matched to a gene: 4. The CDR3 is CASRRDRVYNSPLHF. Here the CDR3 DNA reads TGTGCCAGCAGGCGGGACAGGGTATATAATTCACCCCTCCACTTT.

This clone has at least ten counts. V is TRBV5-1 and J is TRBJ1-3; 8 nucleotides align to TRBD1. The CDR3 has 18 amino acids. CDR1 SGHRS and CDR2 YFSETQ come from the germline V gene. The trim removed 5 bases at V and 0 bases at J, leaving 13 bases unmatched. The CDR3 loop reads CASSLEPFDRGSGNTIYF. The DNA of the CDR3 is TGCGCCAGCAGTCTCGAACCGTTCGACAGGGGCTCTGGAAACACCATATATTTT.

This clone appeared a few times. V gene TRBV24-1 combines with J gene TRBJ1-5, with 9 bases fitting TRBD1. The germline V gene has CDR1 KGHDR and CDR2 SFDVKD. This CDR3 has 13 residues. V shed 9 bases, J shed 4 bases, and the junction held 3 bases outside the gene matches. CDR3 in amino acids: CATGTGTNQPQHF. CDR3 nucleotide sequence: TGTGCCACCGGGACAGGGACTAATCAGCCCCAGCATTTT.

In DNA form, the CDR3 reads TGTGCCAGCAAAATTGGGGGGAGTCACTATGGCTACACCTTC. The encoded protein is CASKIGGSHYGYTF. This chain uses TRBV6-5 with TRBJ1-2; maybe TRBD1 (5 bases). Germline CDR1 is MNHEY and CDR2 is SVGAGI. Trimming shortened V by 7 bases and J by 3 bases, and 15 bases separated the two germline ends. This CDR3 is built from 14 residues.

The gene calls are TRBV19 and TRBJ2-7; D gene ambiguous. Germline V gene lookup returns CDR1 LNHDA and CDR2 SQIVND (reference sequence). Trimming took 0 bases from V and 1 from J, leaving 7 bases between them. This CDR3 is 14 amino acids long. The chain's CDR3 is CASSIDPLSYEQYF. The CDR3 bases are TGTGCCAGTAGTATAGATCCTTTATCCTACGAGCAGTACTTC.

The chain couples TRBV7-9 to TRBJ2-5; 7 bases align to TRBD1. The CDR3 is 16 amino acids. Trimming removed 2 bases from V and 5 bases from J; junction bases left unmatched: 11. Germline V gene sequence: CDR1 SEHNR, CDR2 FQNEAQ (reference sequence). The CDR3 DNA sequence: TGTGCCAGCAGCTTATTGGGCGCAGGGGGTGGCGAGACCCAGTACTTC. The encoded protein is CASSLLGAGGGETQYF.

A single count supports this clone. The chain joins TRBV7-9 to TRBJ2-5, with 11 positions matching TRBD2. The V gene end was trimmed by 5 bases and the J gene end by 2 bases; junction bases not matched to a gene: 7. The germline V gene encodes CDR1 SEHNR and CDR2 FQNEAQ (reference sequence). CDR3 size: 16 residues. CDR3 in amino acids: CASSRYWTSGQETQYF. The CDR3 coding sequence is TGTGCCAGCAGCCGGTATTGGACTAGCGGGCAAGAGACCCAGTACTTC.

The chain employs TRBV9 and TRBJ1-4; 8 nucleotides align to TRBD1. The CDR3 contains 14 residues. With V trimmed by 3 bases and J by 5 bases, 3 bases remained unmatched. Germline CDR1 SGDLS, CDR2 YYNGEE. The CDR3 here is CASSEDRGNEKLFF. CDR3 nucleotides: TGTGCCAGCAGCGAAGACAGGGGAAATGAAAAACTGTTTTTT. The full variable domain, rest sourced from reference TRBV9 and TRBJ1-4, is DSGVTQTPKHLITATGQRVTLRCSPRSGDLSVYWYQQSLDQGLQFLIQYYNGEERAKGNILERFSAQQFPDLHSELNLSSLELGDSALYFCASSEDRGNEKLFFGSGTQLSVL.

This clone was recorded once. The V and J genes are TRBV2 and TRBJ2-5, with TRBD2 identical over 7 bases. The CDR3 covers 13 residues. CDR1 and CDR2 (germline): SNHLY, FYNNEI. V trimming: 9 bases; J trimming: 4 bases; junction bases outside the gene matches: 8. CDR3 nucleotides: TGTGCCAGTGCCCTGGGGGAGGGAGAGACCCAGTACTTC. Amino acid sequence: CASALGEGETQYF. The whole variable domain, remainder taken from reference TRBV2 and TRBJ2-5, is EPEVTQTPSHQVTQMGQEVILRCVPISNHLYFYWYRQILGQKVEFLVSFYNNEISEKSEIFDDQFSVERPDGSNFTLKIRSTKLEDSAMYFCASALGEGETQYFGPGTRLLVL.

CDR3 nucleotide sequence: TGTGCCAGCAGCCAAGGTGTCGGCACAGATACGCAGTATTTT. As protein: CASSQGVGTDTQYF. The V call is TRBV3-1 (or the pseudogene TRBV3-2), the J call TRBJ2-3; no clear D gene. Per germline, CDR1 LGHDT and CDR2 YNNKEL (reference sequence). The CDR3 contains 14 residues. Trimming took off 1 base at V and 1 base at J, with 6 bases between the two ends.

The chain employs TRBV10-3 and TRBJ1-2; possible D gene TRBD1, 6 bases. Trimming pared 4 bases from V and 0 bases from J, leaving 12 bases between. The germline gives CDR1 ENHRY, CDR2 SYGVKD. The CDR3 runs to 15 residues. CDR3 in amino acids: CAISGEGEANYGYTF. The DNA for the CDR3 is TGTGCCATCAGTGGAGAGGGGGAAGCTAACTATGGCTACACCTTC.

The CDR3 region has the DNA TGTGCCAGCAGCCAAGAGGGGGCGAGAGAGTACTTC. This gives the protein CASSQEGAREYF. The V and J genes are TRBV3-1 (or the pseudogene TRBV3-2) and TRBJ2-7, with D perhaps matching TRBD1 (6 bases). Trimming took 0 bases from V and 11 from J, leaving 11 bases between them. The length of the CDR3 is 12 residues. Germline CDR1 LGHDT, CDR2 YNNKEL (reference sequence).

At least ten counts were recorded for this clone. The gene calls are TRBV6-5 and TRBJ1-1; no clear D gene. The CDR3 sequence is 14 residues long. From germline, CDR1 is MNHEY and CDR2 SVGAGI. V lost 7 bases and J 1 base, leaving 13 bases between the germline ends. The CDR3 sequence: CASIFSARNTEAFF. CDR3 bases: TGTGCCAGCATCTTTAGTGCTAGGAACACTGAAGCTTTCTTT.

The V gene is TRBV5-1, the J gene TRBJ2-3, with 8 bases that match TRBD2. Trimming cost V 4 bases and J 5 bases; bases outside gene matches: 3. CDR3 length: 13 residues. Looked up from germline, CDR1 is SGHRS and CDR2 is YFSETQ. The CDR3 DNA sequence: TGCGCCAGCAGCCCCCGGGAGGGAGATACGCAGTATTTT. This encodes CASSPREGDTQYF.

This clone was seen a few times. The rearrangement uses TRBV30 and TRBJ2-7; D uncertain. Germline V gene lookup returns CDR1 GTSNPN and CDR2 SVGIG (reference sequence). This CDR3 has 15 residues. The CDR3 DNA sequence: TGTGCACTGGTGCTCACAGCTCGCAGCTCCTACGAGCAGTACTTC. Translated: CALVLTARSSYEQYF.

The rearrangement links TRBV10-2 to TRBJ1-2; no clear D. CDR1 is WSHSY, CDR2 SAAADI, per germline. The CDR3 is 13 residues long. V lost 1 base to trimming and J lost 2 bases, with 5 bases between them. CDR3 sequence: CASSEYGNYGYTF. Written as DNA, the CDR3 is TGCGCCAGCAGTGAGTACGGGAACTATGGCTACACCTTC.

The chain couples TRBV3-1 (or the pseudogene TRBV3-2) to TRBJ2-3; 12 bases agree with TRBD2. The V gene end was trimmed by 4 bases and the J gene end by 4 bases; junction bases not matched to a gene: 6. In germline, CDR1 is LGHDT, CDR2 YNNKEL (reference sequence). The CDR3 contains 16 residues. The CDR3: CASSLRTSGVSDTQYF. The CDR3 DNA sequence: TGTGCCAGCAGCCTAAGGACTAGCGGGGTCTCAGATACGCAGTATTTT.

The J gene is TRBJ2-3, the V gene TRBV20-1, with D hard to call. V was clipped by 7 bases and J by 8 bases, with 13 bases between them. Germline CDR1 is DFQATT and CDR2 is SNEGSKA (reference sequence). The CDR3 has 11 amino acids. The CDR3 sequence is CSGYPVGTQYF. The CDR3 region has the DNA TGCAGTGGCTACCCGGTCGGTACGCAGTATTTT.

J is TRBJ1-5 and V is TRBV19; 7 nucleotides match TRBD1. Per the germline V gene, CDR1 is LNHDA and CDR2 is SQIVND (reference sequence). CDR3 length: 16 amino acids. Unmatched junction bases numbered 11, after V lost 4 bases and J lost 5 bases. CDR3 DNA: TGTGCCAGTAGTACGTTGACAGGGTCTCGGCATCAGCCCCAGCATTTT. Translation: CASSTLTGSRHQPQHF.

This chain joins TRBV6-5 and TRBJ2-2; D possibly corresponds to TRBD1 (5 bases). Trimming shortened V by 0 bases and J by 1 base, and 9 bases separated the two germline ends. The germline V gene encodes CDR1 MNHEY and CDR2 SVGAGI. The CDR3 is 16 residues long. CDR3 DNA sequence: TGTGCCAGCAGTTACTCTTCTCAGGGGAACACCGGGGAGCTGTTTTTT. This codes for CASSYSSQGNTGELFF.